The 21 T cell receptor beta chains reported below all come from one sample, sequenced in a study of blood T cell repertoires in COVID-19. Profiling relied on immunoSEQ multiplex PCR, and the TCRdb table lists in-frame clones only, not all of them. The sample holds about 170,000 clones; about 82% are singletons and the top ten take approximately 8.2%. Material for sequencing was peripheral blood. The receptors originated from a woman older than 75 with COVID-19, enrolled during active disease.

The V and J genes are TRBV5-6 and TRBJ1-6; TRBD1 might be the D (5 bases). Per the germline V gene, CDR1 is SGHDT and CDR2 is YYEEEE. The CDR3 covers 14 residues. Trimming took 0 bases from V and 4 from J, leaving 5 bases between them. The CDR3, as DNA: TGTGCCAGCAGCTTGGGACAGTATAATTCACCCCTCCACTTT. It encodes CASSLGQYNSPLHF. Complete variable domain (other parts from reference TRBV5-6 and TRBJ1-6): DAGVTQSPTHLIKTRGQQVTLRCSPKSGHDTVSWYQQALGQGPQFIFQYYEEEERQRGNFPDRFSGHQFPNYSSELNVNALLLGDSALYLCASSLGQYNSPLHFGNGTRLTVT.

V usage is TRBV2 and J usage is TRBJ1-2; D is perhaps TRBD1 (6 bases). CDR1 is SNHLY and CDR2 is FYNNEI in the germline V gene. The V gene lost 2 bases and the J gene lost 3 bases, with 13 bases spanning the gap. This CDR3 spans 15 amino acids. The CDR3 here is CASSERTDSHYGYTF. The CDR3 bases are TGTGCCAGCAGTGAAAGGACAGACTCCCACTATGGCTACACCTTC. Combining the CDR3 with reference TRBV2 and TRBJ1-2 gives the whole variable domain EPEVTQTPSHQVTQMGQEVILRCVPISNHLYFYWYRQILGQKVEFLVSFYNNEISEKSEIFDDQFSVERPDGSNFTLKIRSTKLEDSAMYFCASSERTDSHYGYTFGSGTRLTVV.

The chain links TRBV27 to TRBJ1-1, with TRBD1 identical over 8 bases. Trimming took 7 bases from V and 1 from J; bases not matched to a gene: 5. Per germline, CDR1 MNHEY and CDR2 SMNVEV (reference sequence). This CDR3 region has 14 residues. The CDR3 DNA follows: TGTGCCAGCACGCAGACAGGGGCGAACACTGAAGCTTTCTTT. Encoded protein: CASTQTGANTEAFF.

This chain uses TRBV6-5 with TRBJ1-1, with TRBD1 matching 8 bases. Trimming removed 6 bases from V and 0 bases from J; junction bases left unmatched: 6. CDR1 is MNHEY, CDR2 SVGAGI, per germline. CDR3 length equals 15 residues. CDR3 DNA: TGTGCCAGCAGGCTACAGGGGGAGATGAACACTGAAGCTTTCTTT. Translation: CASRLQGEMNTEAFF.

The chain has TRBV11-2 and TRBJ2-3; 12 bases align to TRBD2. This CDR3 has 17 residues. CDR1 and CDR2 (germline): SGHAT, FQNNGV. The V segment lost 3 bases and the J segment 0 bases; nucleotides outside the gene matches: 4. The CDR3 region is CASSLTSGSPSTDTQYF. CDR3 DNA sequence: TGTGCCAGCAGCTTGACTAGCGGGAGCCCTAGCACAGATACGCAGTATTTT.

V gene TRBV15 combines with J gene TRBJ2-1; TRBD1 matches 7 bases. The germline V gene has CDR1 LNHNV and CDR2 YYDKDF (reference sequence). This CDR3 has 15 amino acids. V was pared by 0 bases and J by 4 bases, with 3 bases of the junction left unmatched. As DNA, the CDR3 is TGTGCCACCAGCAGAGAACAGGGGTCATACAATGAGCAGTTCTTC. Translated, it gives CATSREQGSYNEQFF. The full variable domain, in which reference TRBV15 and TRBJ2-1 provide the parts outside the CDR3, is DAMVIQNPRYQVTQFGKPVTLSCSQTLNHNVMYWYQQKSSQAPKLLFHYYDKDFNNEADTPDNFQSRRPNTSFCFLDIRSPGLGDTAMYLCATSREQGSYNEQFFGPGTRLTVL.

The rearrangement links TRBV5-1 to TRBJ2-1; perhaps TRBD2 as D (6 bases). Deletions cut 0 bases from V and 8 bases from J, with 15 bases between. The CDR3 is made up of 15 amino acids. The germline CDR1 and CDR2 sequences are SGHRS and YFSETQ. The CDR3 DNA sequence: TGCGCCAGCAGCTTGGCGGGCCAGGGAGGCGATGAGCAGTTCTTC. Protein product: CASSLAGQGGDEQFF.

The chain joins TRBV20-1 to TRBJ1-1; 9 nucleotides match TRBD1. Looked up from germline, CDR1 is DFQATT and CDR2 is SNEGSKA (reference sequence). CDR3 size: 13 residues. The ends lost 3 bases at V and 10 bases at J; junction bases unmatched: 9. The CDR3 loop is CSASRDREMGAFF. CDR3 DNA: TGCAGTGCTAGTCGGGACAGGGAAATGGGAGCTTTCTTT.

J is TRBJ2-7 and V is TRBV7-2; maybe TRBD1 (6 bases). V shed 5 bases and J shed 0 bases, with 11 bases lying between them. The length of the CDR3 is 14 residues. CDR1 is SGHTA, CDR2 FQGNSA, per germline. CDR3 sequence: CASSPLGGSYEQYF. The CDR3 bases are TGTGCCAGCAGCCCCCTAGGGGGCTCCTACGAGCAGTACTTC.

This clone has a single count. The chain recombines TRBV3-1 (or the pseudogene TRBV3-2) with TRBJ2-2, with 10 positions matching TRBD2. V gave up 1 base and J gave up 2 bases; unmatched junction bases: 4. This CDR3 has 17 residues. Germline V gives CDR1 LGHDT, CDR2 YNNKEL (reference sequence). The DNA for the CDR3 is TGTGCCAGCAGCCAAGCAGCGGGGGGGCGTAACACCGGGGAGCTGTTTTTT. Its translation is CASSQAAGGRNTGELFF.

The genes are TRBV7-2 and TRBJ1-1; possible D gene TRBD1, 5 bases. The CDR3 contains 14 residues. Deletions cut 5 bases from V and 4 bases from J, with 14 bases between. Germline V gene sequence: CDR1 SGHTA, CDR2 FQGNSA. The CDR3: CASSTRQGTTEAFF. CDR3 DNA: TGTGCCAGCAGCACCCGGCAGGGAACCACTGAAGCTTTCTTT.

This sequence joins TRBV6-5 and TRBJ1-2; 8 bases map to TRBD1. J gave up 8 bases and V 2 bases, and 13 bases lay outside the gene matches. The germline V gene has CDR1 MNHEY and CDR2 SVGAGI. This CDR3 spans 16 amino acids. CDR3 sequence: CASSYGIDQGAKGYTF. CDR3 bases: TGTGCCAGCAGTTACGGGATAGATCAGGGGGCGAAGGGCTACACCTTC.

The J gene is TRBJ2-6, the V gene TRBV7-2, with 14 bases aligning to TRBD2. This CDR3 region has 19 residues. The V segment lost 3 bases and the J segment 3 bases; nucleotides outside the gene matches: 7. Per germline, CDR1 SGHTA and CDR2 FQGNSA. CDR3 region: CASSLTGTSGSRGANVLTF. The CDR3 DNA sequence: TGTGCCAGCAGCTTGACCGGGACTAGCGGGAGTCGTGGGGCCAACGTCCTGACTTTC.

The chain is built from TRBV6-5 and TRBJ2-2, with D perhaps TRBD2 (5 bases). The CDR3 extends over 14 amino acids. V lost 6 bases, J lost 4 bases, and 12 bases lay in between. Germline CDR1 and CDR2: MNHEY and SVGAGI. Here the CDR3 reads CASRDLSGTGELFF. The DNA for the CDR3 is TGTGCCAGCAGAGACCTAAGCGGCACCGGGGAGCTGTTTTTT.

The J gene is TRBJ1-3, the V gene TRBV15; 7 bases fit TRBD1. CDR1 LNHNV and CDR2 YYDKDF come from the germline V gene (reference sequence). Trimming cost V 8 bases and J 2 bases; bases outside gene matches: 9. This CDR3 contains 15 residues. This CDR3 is CATGPRTGAGNTIYF. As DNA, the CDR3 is TGTGCCACCGGTCCTAGGACAGGAGCTGGAAACACCATATATTTT.

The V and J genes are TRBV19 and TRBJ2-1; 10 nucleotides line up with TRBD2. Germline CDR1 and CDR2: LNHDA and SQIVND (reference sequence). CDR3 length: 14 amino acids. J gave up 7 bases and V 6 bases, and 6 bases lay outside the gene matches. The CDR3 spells CASRGTSGANEQFF. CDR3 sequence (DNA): TGTGCCAGTAGGGGAACTAGCGGGGCAAATGAGCAGTTCTTC.

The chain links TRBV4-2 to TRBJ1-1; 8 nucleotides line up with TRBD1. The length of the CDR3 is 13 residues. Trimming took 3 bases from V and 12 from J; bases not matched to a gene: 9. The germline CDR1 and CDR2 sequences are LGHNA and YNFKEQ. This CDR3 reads CASSHDRTGRTFF. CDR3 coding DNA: TGTGCCAGCAGCCACGATAGGACAGGGAGGACTTTCTTT.

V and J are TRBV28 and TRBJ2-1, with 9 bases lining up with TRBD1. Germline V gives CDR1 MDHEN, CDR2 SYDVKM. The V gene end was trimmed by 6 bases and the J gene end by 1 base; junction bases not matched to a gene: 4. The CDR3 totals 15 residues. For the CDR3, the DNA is TGTGCCAGCAGCCCGGGACAGGGATCCTACAATGAGCAGTTCTTC. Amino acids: CASSPGQGSYNEQFF.

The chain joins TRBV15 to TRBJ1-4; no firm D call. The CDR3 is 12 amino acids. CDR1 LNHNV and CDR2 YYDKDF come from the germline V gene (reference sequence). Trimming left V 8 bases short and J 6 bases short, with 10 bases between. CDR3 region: CATVALDEKLFF. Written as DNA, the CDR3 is TGTGCCACCGTAGCCCTCGATGAAAAACTGTTTTTT.

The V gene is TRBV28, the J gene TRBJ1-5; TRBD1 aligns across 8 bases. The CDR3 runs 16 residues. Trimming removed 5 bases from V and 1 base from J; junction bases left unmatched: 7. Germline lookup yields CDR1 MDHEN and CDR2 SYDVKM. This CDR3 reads CASSIPTGASNQPQHF. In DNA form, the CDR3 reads TGTGCCAGCAGTATACCGACAGGGGCGAGCAATCAGCCCCAGCATTTT. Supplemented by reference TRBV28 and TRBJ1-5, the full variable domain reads DVKVTQSSRYLVKRTGEKVFLECVQDMDHENMFWYRQDPGLGLRLIYFSYDVKMKEKGDIPEGYSVSREKKERFSLILESASTNQTSMYLCASSIPTGASNQPQHFGDGTRLSIL.

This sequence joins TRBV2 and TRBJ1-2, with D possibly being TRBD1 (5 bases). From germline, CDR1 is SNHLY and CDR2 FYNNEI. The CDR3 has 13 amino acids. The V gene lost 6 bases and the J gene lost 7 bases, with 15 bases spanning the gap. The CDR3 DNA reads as TGTGCCAGCAGGTATACAGGAGCTGGTGGCTACACCTTC. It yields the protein CASRYTGAGGYTF.